The 27 T cell receptor beta chains given below trace back to one sample, sequenced in a study of blood T cell repertoires in COVID-19 (dated by TCRdb to about 2020). Libraries were built with the immunoSEQ multiplex PCR assay. The source is immuneACCESS, and TCRdb retained only in-frame sequences with V and J called. Part of the clones is not carried over; for the studies checked, unresolved V genes explain less than half of this, and the remainder is unexplained. The sample yields 210,000 or so clones; about 86% were counted once. 3.1% of the sample belongs to the ten largest clones. Sequencing used PBMCs or T cells enriched from blood (not recorded which). These receptors all stem from a woman between 50 and 59 years old in a cohort exposed to, infected with or recovered from COVID-19 (not recorded which).

The chain recombines TRBV19 with TRBJ1-6; D unresolved. Trimming stripped 8 bases from V and 6 bases from J, with 17 bases between. The CDR3 consists of 15 residues. Germline assignment: CDR1 LNHDA and CDR2 SQIVND (reference sequence). As DNA, the CDR3 is TGTGCCAGTGGGTCTATAGAAGCAGGTAATTCACCCCTCCACTTT. Translating it yields CASGSIEAGNSPLHF.

DNA for the CDR3: TGCGCCAGCAGCCGGGGGACAGGGGGCTCCCAAGAGACCCAGTACTTC. Protein sequence: CASSRGTGGSQETQYF. The chain couples TRBV4-1 to TRBJ2-5; 12 bases agree with TRBD1. After removal of 4 bases from V and 1 base from J, the junction contained 4 bases not matched to a gene. CDR3 size: 16 residues. CDR1 is MGHRA, CDR2 YSYEKL, per germline.

V is TRBV5-4 and J is TRBJ2-3; 8 bases fit TRBD1. This CDR3 has 15 amino acids. CDR1 and CDR2 (germline): SGHNT, YYREEE (reference sequence). After removal of 3 bases from V and 3 bases from J, the junction contained 6 bases not matched to a gene. The CDR3 DNA reads as TGTGCCAGCAGCTCCGGGCAGGGGGCGACAGATACGCAGTATTTT. This encodes CASSSGQGATDTQYF.

This chain links TRBV5-8 with TRBJ1-5; no definite D call. The germline V gene encodes CDR1 SGHTS and CDR2 YDEGEE. The CDR3 is 13 amino acids. Trimming left V 1 base short and J 2 bases short, with 4 bases between. The DNA for the CDR3 is TGTGCCAGCAGCTTGCATCGCAATCAGCCCCAGCATTTT. This codes for CASSLHRNQPQHF.

This chain uses TRBV5-1 with TRBJ2-3, with TRBD1 identical over 7 bases. The CDR3 length is 14 residues. CDR1 SGHRS and CDR2 YFSETQ come from the germline V gene. V trimming: 4 bases; J trimming: 8 bases; junction bases outside the gene matches: 10. The CDR3, as DNA: TGCGCCAGCAGCAGAGGGACAGACCTCATTACGCAGTATTTT. Protein: CASSRGTDLITQYF.

V gene TRBV5-1 combines with J gene TRBJ2-5, with 13 positions matching TRBD2. Germline V lookup: CDR1 SGHRS, CDR2 YFSETQ. The length of the CDR3 is 14 residues. The V gene end was trimmed by 4 bases and the J gene end by 5 bases; junction bases not matched to a gene: 2. The CDR3 DNA reads TGCGCCAGCAGCGAACTAGCGGGGGGGGAGACCCAGTACTTC. Translated: CASSELAGGETQYF.

The rearrangement uses TRBV7-9 and TRBJ2-5, with D possibly matching TRBD1 (6 bases). V lost 3 bases and J 9 bases, leaving 23 bases between the germline ends. The CDR3 spans 16 residues. Germline-derived CDR1 and CDR2 are SEHNR and FQNEAQ (reference sequence). DNA for the CDR3: TGTGCCAGCAGCTTCCTGGGACAAGGCAGCCCCGGGGCCCAGTACTTC. It codes for CASSFLGQGSPGAQYF. Full variable domain (outside the CDR3, taken from reference TRBV7-9 and TRBJ2-5): DTGVSQNPRHKITKRGQNVTFRCDPISEHNRLYWYRQTLGQGPEFLTYFQNEAQLEKSRLLSDRFSAERPKGSFSTLEIQRTEQGDSAMYLCASSFLGQGSPGAQYFGPGTRLLVL.

The chain has TRBV10-3 and TRBJ2-1; 10 bases are shared with TRBD2. The germline gives CDR1 ENHRY, CDR2 SYGVKD. CDR3 length: 17 amino acids. J gave up 7 bases and V 3 bases, and 12 bases lay outside the gene matches. CDR3 DNA: TGTGCCATCAGTGAATTACATAGCGGGGGGCGGGGAAATGAGCAGTTCTTC. This sequence encodes CAISELHSGGRGNEQFF.

The chain has TRBV19 and TRBJ2-3; 12 bases match TRBD2. The ends lost 0 bases at V and 3 bases at J; junction bases unmatched: 4. Germline V gene data show CDR1 as LNHDA and CDR2 as SQIVND (reference sequence). The CDR3 consists of 17 residues. The CDR3 region has the DNA TGTGCCAGTAGTATAGATCTAGCGGGGGGGCTAACAGATACGCAGTATTTT. Translating it yields CASSIDLAGGLTDTQYF. Variable domain in full (rest from reference TRBV19 and TRBJ2-3): DGGITQSPKYLFRKEGQNVTLSCEQNLNHDAMYWYRQDPGQGLRLIYYSQIVNDFQKGDIAEGYSVSREKKESFPLTVTSAQKNPTAFYLCASSIDLAGGLTDTQYFGPGTRLTVL.

The chain couples TRBV5-1 to TRBJ2-2; a possible D gene is TRBD2 (6 bases). The germline V gene has CDR1 SGHRS and CDR2 YFSETQ. The length of the CDR3 is 15 residues. V lost 0 bases and J lost 4, with 10 bases in between. CDR3 residues: CASSLASVGTGELFF. Here the CDR3 DNA reads TGCGCCAGCAGCTTGGCTAGCGTAGGCACCGGGGAGCTGTTTTTT.

The J gene is TRBJ2-1, the V gene TRBV11-1; 8 bases align to TRBD2. Germline CDR1 SGHAT, CDR2 FQDESV (reference sequence). V was clipped by 1 base and J by 5 bases; unmatched bases: 4. The CDR3 has 15 amino acids. The CDR3 region is CASSLVGGANNEQFF. The CDR3 nucleotides read TGTGCCAGCAGCTTAGTCGGGGGGGCCAACAATGAGCAGTTCTTC. The full variable domain, rest sourced from reference TRBV11-1 and TRBJ2-1, is EAEVAQSPRYKITEKSQAVAFWCDPISGHATLYWYRQILGQGPELLVQFQDESVVDDSQLPKDRFSAERLKGVDSTLKIQPAELGDSAMYLCASSLVGGANNEQFFGPGTRLTVL.

The rearrangement links TRBV19 to TRBJ1-2, with 7 bases matching TRBD1. Germline loops: CDR1 LNHDA, CDR2 SQIVND (reference sequence). There are 14 residues in the CDR3. V was clipped by 5 bases and J by 5 bases; unmatched bases: 8. The CDR3: CASSLRQGDYGYTF. The CDR3 DNA sequence: TGTGCCAGTAGTCTTAGACAGGGAGATTATGGCTACACCTTC.

This clone has more than one count but fewer than ten. V gene TRBV7-9 combines with J gene TRBJ2-7, with D unclear. Germline values: CDR1 SEHNR, CDR2 FQNEAQ (reference sequence). The CDR3 runs 11 residues. Trimming left V 3 bases short and J 3 bases short, with 3 bases between. This CDR3 is CASSFNYEQYF. The CDR3 DNA follows: TGTGCCAGCAGCTTTAACTACGAGCAGTACTTC.

The chain uses TRBV3-1 (or the pseudogene TRBV3-2) and TRBJ2-7, with D uncertain. The V gene lost 2 bases and the J gene lost 2 bases, with 4 bases spanning the gap. Germline values: CDR1 LGHDT, CDR2 YNNKEL (reference sequence). This CDR3 has 12 residues. CDR3 in amino acids: CASSQLTYEQYF. The CDR3 DNA sequence: TGTGCCAGCAGCCAACTTACCTACGAGCAGTACTTC.

This chain links TRBV24-1 with TRBJ2-1; 9 bases are shared with TRBD2. V shed 3 bases, J shed 2 bases, and the junction held 4 bases outside the gene matches. Germline V gene data show CDR1 as KGHDR and CDR2 as SFDVKD. The CDR3 consists of 16 residues. The CDR3: CATSDRLAGPYNEQFF. The CDR3 DNA follows: TGTGCCACCAGTGATCGCCTAGCGGGGCCCTACAATGAGCAGTTCTTC.

This clone has a single count. This rearrangement joins TRBV27 to TRBJ1-4, with a possible D match to TRBD1 (5 bases). The V gene lost 3 bases and the J gene lost 0 bases, with 14 bases spanning the gap. The germline V gene encodes CDR1 MNHEY and CDR2 SMNVEV (reference sequence). The CDR3 runs 17 residues. The CDR3 reads CASSFIWGGATNEKLFF. The CDR3 nucleotides are TGTGCCAGCAGTTTCATCTGGGGAGGGGCAACTAATGAAAAACTGTTTTTT. Based on the CDR3 plus reference TRBV27 and TRBJ1-4, the full variable domain is EAQVTQNPRYLITVTGKKLTVTCSQNMNHEYMSWYRQDPGLGLRQIYYSMNVEVTDKGDVPEGYKVSRKEKRNFPLILESPSPNQTSLYFCASSFIWGGATNEKLFFGSGTQLSVL.

This rearrangement joins TRBV28 to TRBJ2-5; D remains unclear. The germline V and J ends were trimmed by 6 bases and 2 bases, with 13 bases remaining between them. The CDR3 contains 14 residues. Per germline, CDR1 MDHEN and CDR2 SYDVKM. CDR3 loop: CASSEPGGQETQYF. The CDR3 DNA follows: TGTGCCAGCAGCGAACCTGGCGGACAAGAGACCCAGTACTTC.

The CDR3: CASTSLIQGVNTGELFF. The CDR3 DNA follows: TGTGCCAGCACCTCCCTCATTCAGGGTGTTAACACCGGGGAGCTGTTTTTT. The chain carries TRBV28 and TRBJ2-2; tentatively, D is TRBD1 (5 bases). Germline CDR1 is MDHEN and CDR2 is SYDVKM. This CDR3 contains 17 residues. The V end was cut by 7 bases, the J end by 2 bases, with 20 bases between.

This chain connects TRBV7-2 to TRBJ2-2, with TRBD1 matching 7 bases. The CDR3 has 15 amino acids. The V segment lost 3 bases and the J segment 3 bases; nucleotides outside the gene matches: 4. Germline assignment: CDR1 SGHTA and CDR2 FQGNSA. The CDR3 here is CASSFRDSHTGELFF. CDR3 nucleotides: TGTGCCAGCAGCTTCCGGGACAGCCACACCGGGGAGCTGTTTTTT.

The V call is TRBV7-9, the J call TRBJ2-2; possible D gene TRBD1, 6 bases. The germline gives CDR1 SEHNR, CDR2 FQNEAQ (reference sequence). The V gene lost 2 bases and the J gene lost 5 bases, with 15 bases spanning the gap. This CDR3 has 16 residues. Here the CDR3 DNA reads TGTGCCAGCAGCTTAAGTACAGGGCAATCTACCGGGGAGCTGTTTTTT. As protein: CASSLSTGQSTGELFF.

This sequence joins TRBV6-4 and TRBJ1-4, with D hard to call. The ends were cut back, 7 bases at V and 8 bases at J, with 20 bases in the middle. CDR3 length: 15 amino acids. Germline CDR1 is MRHNA and CDR2 is SNTAGT. The CDR3 spells CASIRRTVRAEKLFF. The CDR3 DNA reads TGTGCCAGCATAAGAAGGACGGTGAGGGCGGAAAAACTGTTTTTT.

This chain links TRBV19 with TRBJ2-5, with D possibly TRBD2 on 7 matching bases. V lost 6 bases and J lost 3, with 17 bases in between. This CDR3 region has 15 residues. Germline lookup yields CDR1 LNHDA and CDR2 SQIVND (reference sequence). The CDR3, as DNA: TGTGCCAGTAGCCTAACCAGGGGACTAAAAGAGACCCAGTACTTC. This translates into CASSLTRGLKETQYF. Full variable domain (missing parts from reference TRBV19 and TRBJ2-5): DGGITQSPKYLFRKEGQNVTLSCEQNLNHDAMYWYRQDPGQGLRLIYYSQIVNDFQKGDIAEGYSVSREKKESFPLTVTSAQKNPTAFYLCASSLTRGLKETQYFGPGTRLLVL.

The rearrangement uses TRBV4-1 and TRBJ2-2, with D perhaps matching TRBD1 (5 bases). Trimming cost V 5 bases and J 7 bases, with 11 bases left between them. Germline V CDR1 and CDR2: MGHRA, YSYEKL. The CDR3 has 13 residues. The CDR3 spells CASSLPGYGELFF. CDR3 nucleotides: TGCGCCAGCAGCTTACCAGGGTACGGGGAGCTGTTTTTT.

The chain links TRBV7-9 to TRBJ2-1; 9 bases line up with TRBD1. The CDR3 is made up of 17 amino acids. V shed 5 bases and J 7 bases; nucleotides not matched to a gene: 15. Germline lookup yields CDR1 SEHNR and CDR2 FQNEAQ (reference sequence). CDR3 loop: CASSKSQAGTGSNEQFF. The CDR3 coding sequence is TGTGCCAGCAGCAAAAGCCAGGCCGGGACAGGGTCTAATGAGCAGTTCTTC.

The rearrangement joins TRBV7-2 to TRBJ2-3, with TRBD2 matching 14 bases. The germline V gene encodes CDR1 SGHTA and CDR2 FQGNSA. The CDR3 length is 17 residues. V gave up 3 bases and J gave up 4 bases; unmatched junction bases: 6. In nucleotides, the CDR3 is TGTGCCAGCAGCTTGGAGACTAGCGGGGGGGCCGCAGATACGCAGTATTTT. Protein: CASSLETSGGAADTQYF.

This rearrangement joins TRBV7-2 to TRBJ1-5; no clear D. The CDR3 extends over 13 amino acids. V was shortened by 9 bases and J by 9 bases, with 18 bases between the two germline ends. Per germline, CDR1 SGHTA and CDR2 FQGNSA. CDR3 coding DNA: TGTGCCAGTACCTCAAAACCCCTAGGGCCCCAGCATTTT. This sequence encodes CASTSKPLGPQHF.

The chain couples TRBV11-2 to TRBJ1-1; TRBD1 might be the D (5 bases). CDR3 length: 13 amino acids. V was trimmed by 5 bases and J by 11 bases, leaving 18 bases between them. Germline CDR1 SGHAT, CDR2 FQNNGV. CDR3 region: CASSLDPGGRAFF. The DNA of the CDR3 is TGTGCCAGCAGCCTCGACCCCGGGGGAAGGGCTTTCTTT.